This T cell receptor beta chain is drawn from a study of beta chain features in type 1 diabetes. Study results and caveats: All four CD4+ subsets from Type 1 diabetes patients carried moderately but significantly shorter TCRB CDR3s.

Remarks on this clone: The antigen remains undetermined.

There are 13 residues in the CDR3. From germline, CDR1 is SGHDT and CDR2 YYEEEE. Trimming removed 1 base from V and 5 bases from J, with 7 bases in between. cDNA synthesis used the whole RNA isolate, giving expressed TCRB sequences. Clones were read by immunoSEQ multiplex PCR, and TCRdb kept only the in-frame ones, dropping some. The table includes some 240,000 clones, roughly 16% detected once. V and J are TRBV5-6 and TRBJ1-5; D possibly corresponds to TRBD1 (5 bases). The receptor comes from a man younger than 40 with type 1 diabetes. Sequenced sample: naive CD4+ T cells from blood. For the CDR3, the DNA is TGTGCCAGCAGCTTGATGGGGGATCAGCCCCAGCATTTT. Translating gives CASSLMGDQPQHF.